This TCR beta chain was recorded in a study of early T cells in non-severe SARS-CoV-2 infection. Study background: Unsorted whole blood bulk RNA was sequenced, with unpaired chains. Study-level findings and limits: VDJdb matching, biased toward anti-spike CD8 responses, missed private and CD4 specificities.

This clonotype was seen more than once but under ten times. The antigen remains undetermined. Compared with germline, one end of the junction differs, possibly owing to a read error. The TCR library protocol attached unique molecular identifiers to the individual cDNA molecules. TCRdb re-derived calls from the 5' RACE reads in MiXCR, one entry per CDR3 protein. Here the sample spans about 110,000 distinct CDR3 sequences, about 12% being singletons. Sequenced input: whole blood. The clonotype comes from an adult who was a healthcare worker with PCR-confirmed SARS-CoV-2 infection or an uninfected control (not recorded which).

CDR3 sequence: CASSLTTSENTIYF. CDR3 coding DNA: TGTGCCAGCAGTTTGACGACCTCTGAAAACACCATATATTTT. V is TRBV28 and J is TRBJ1-3, with D uncertain. Germline values: CDR1 MDHEN, CDR2 SYDVKM. There are 14 residues in the CDR3.